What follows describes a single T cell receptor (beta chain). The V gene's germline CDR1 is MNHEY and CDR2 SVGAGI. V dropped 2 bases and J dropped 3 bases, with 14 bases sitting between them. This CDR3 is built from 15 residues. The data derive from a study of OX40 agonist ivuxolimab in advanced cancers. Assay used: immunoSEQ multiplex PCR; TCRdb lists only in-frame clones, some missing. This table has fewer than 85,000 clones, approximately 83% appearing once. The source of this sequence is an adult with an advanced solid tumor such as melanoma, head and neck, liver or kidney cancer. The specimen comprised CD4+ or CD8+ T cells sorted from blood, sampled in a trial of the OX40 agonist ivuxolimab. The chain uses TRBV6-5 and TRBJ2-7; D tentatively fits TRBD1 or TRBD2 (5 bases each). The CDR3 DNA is TGTGCCAGCAGTTACCGTAGAGGGGTGGGCTACGAGCAGTACTTC. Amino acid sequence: CASSYRRGVGYEQYF.